The 32 T cell receptor beta chains in this list originate from one sample, sequenced in a study of cytomegalovirus exposure and HLA in healthy donors. Sequencing was performed with immunoSEQ multiplex PCR; in TCRdb, only in-frame clones are kept and a portion is missing. The table shows 150,000 or so clones, with about 88% occurring only once. The sequencing sample was made of PBMCs. These receptors all stem from a man aged 18 to 30 in good health and CMV-seropositive.

The genes are TRBV7-2 and TRBJ2-3; a weak D match, TRBD1 (6 bases). Germline V gene lookup returns CDR1 SGHTA and CDR2 FQGNSA. V dropped 0 bases and J dropped 6 bases, with 7 bases sitting between them. The CDR3 contains 13 residues. The CDR3 DNA sequence: TGTGCCAGCAGCTTAGCCACAGGGGATACGCAGTATTTT. This gives the protein CASSLATGDTQYF.

The rearrangement links TRBV10-2 to TRBJ2-1, with TRBD2 matching 14 bases. The trim removed 3 bases at V and 4 bases at J, leaving 2 bases unmatched. The CDR3 extends over 16 amino acids. Germline V gene lookup returns CDR1 WSHSY and CDR2 SAAADI. The CDR3, as DNA: TGCGCCAGCAGTGATGGACTAGCGGGGGGTTACAATGAGCAGTTCTTC. The encoded protein is CASSDGLAGGYNEQFF.

This clone was recorded only once. The chain links TRBV7-2 to TRBJ2-7, with D possibly matching TRBD1 (5 bases). The CDR3 sequence is 13 residues long. Germline lookup yields CDR1 SGHTA and CDR2 FQGNSA. Between the trimmed V and J ends, which lost 3 bases and 2 bases, there was a span of 8 bases. The CDR3 reads CASSLQGTYEQYF. CDR3 bases: TGTGCCAGCAGCTTGCAGGGTACCTACGAGCAGTACTTC.

The rearrangement links TRBV11-2 to TRBJ1-1, with 9 bases that match TRBD1. Looked up from germline, CDR1 is SGHAT and CDR2 is FQNNGV. The V segment lost 3 bases and the J segment 1 base; nucleotides outside the gene matches: 6. The CDR3 has 16 amino acids. The CDR3, as DNA: TGTGCCAGCAGCTTGCCCCGGGACAGGGCGAACACTGAAGCTTTCTTT. Translation gives CASSLPRDRANTEAFF.

The chain employs TRBV4-3 and TRBJ1-5, with 10 bases matching TRBD1. CDR1 is LGHNA and CDR2 is YSLEER in the germline V gene. CDR3 length equals 15 residues. The ends lost 4 bases at V and 7 bases at J; junction bases unmatched: 7. CDR3: CASSPWTGGLQPQHF. The CDR3 DNA reads TGCGCCAGCAGCCCGTGGACAGGGGGTTTACAGCCCCAGCATTTT.

This clone appeared a single time. The chain is built from TRBV9 and TRBJ2-3; perhaps TRBD2 as D (5 bases). CDR1 is SGDLS, CDR2 YYNGEE, per germline. The CDR3 is made up of 16 amino acids. V was pared by 3 bases and J by 0 bases, with 14 bases between. The CDR3 coding sequence is TGTGCCAGCAGCGGCCGGGGAGCGGTTAGCACAGATACGCAGTATTTT. This encodes CASSGRGAVSTDTQYF.

The rearrangement links TRBV6-1 to TRBJ1-3; D remains ambiguous. Germline CDR1 MNHNS, CDR2 SASEGT. The CDR3 contains 13 residues. V lost 2 bases, J lost 9 bases, and 11 bases lay in between. CDR3 sequence (DNA): TGTGCCAGCAGTGAATCGGGCGGGGTCACCATATATTTT. It specifies CASSESGGVTIYF.

This sequence joins TRBV25-1 and TRBJ2-4; 9 bases are shared with TRBD2. Germline lookup yields CDR1 MGHDK and CDR2 SYGVNS. Trimming cost V 1 base and J 1 base; bases outside gene matches: 2. This CDR3 is 16 amino acids long. The CDR3: CASSELSGGAKNIQYF. CDR3 DNA sequence: TGTGCCAGCAGTGAATTGAGCGGGGGGGCCAAAAACATTCAGTACTTC.

This chain uses TRBV6-5 with TRBJ1-2; maybe TRBD1 (5 bases). This CDR3 spans 15 amino acids. Germline V lookup: CDR1 MNHEY, CDR2 SVGAGI. Trimming took 6 bases from V and 8 from J, leaving 22 bases between them. This CDR3 is CASSRTLFRVGGYTF. CDR3 DNA sequence: TGTGCCAGCAGCCGAACCCTATTCAGGGTGGGCGGCTACACCTTC.

The chain is built from TRBV7-2 and TRBJ1-2; weak D call: TRBD1 (6 bases). Per germline, CDR1 SGHTA and CDR2 FQGNSA. This CDR3 is 14 amino acids long. The V gene lost 6 bases and the J gene lost 2 bases, with 13 bases spanning the gap. The CDR3 DNA is TGTGCCAGCAGTCAGGACAGAAGGAACTATGGCTACACCTTC. This sequence encodes CASSQDRRNYGYTF.

This clone was picked up one time. The chain uses TRBV19 and TRBJ2-1, with TRBD2 matching over 7 bases. Germline V gene lookup returns CDR1 LNHDA and CDR2 SQIVND (reference sequence). V trimming: 1 base; J trimming: 0 bases; junction bases outside the gene matches: 12. This CDR3 region has 19 residues. CDR3 sequence (DNA): TGTGCCAGTAGTATAGTACGTCTTGGGCGGGGGAGCTCCTACAATGAGCAGTTCTTC. It specifies CASSIVRLGRGSSYNEQFF.

The CDR3 DNA follows: TGTGCCATCAGTGAGGGACAGGGCGCCACTGAAGCTTTCTTT. Its translation is CAISEGQGATEAFF. This sequence joins TRBV10-3 and TRBJ1-1, with 8 bases identical to TRBD1. V was pared by 2 bases and J by 4 bases, with 3 bases of the junction left unmatched. Germline V lookup: CDR1 ENHRY, CDR2 SYGVKD. The CDR3 consists of 14 residues.

This clone was counted a few times. The V call is TRBV6-1, the J call TRBJ1-5; D unclear. The CDR3 consists of 15 residues. Per the germline V gene, CDR1 is MNHNS and CDR2 is SASEGT. V shed 1 base and J shed 3 bases, with 10 bases lying between them. The CDR3 nucleotides are TGTGCCAGCAGTGAAGTATCGGGGAACAATCAGCCCCAGCATTTT. Residues: CASSEVSGNNQPQHF.

This chain joins TRBV27 and TRBJ2-1, with 7 bases lining up with TRBD1. The CDR3 runs to 15 residues. Per germline, CDR1 MNHEY and CDR2 SMNVEV (reference sequence). The J segment lost 2 bases and the V segment lost 7 bases, leaving 8 bases of the junction unmatched. CDR3 amino acids: CASTAPGQPYNEQFF. CDR3 DNA sequence: TGTGCCAGCACCGCCCCGGGACAGCCCTACAATGAGCAGTTCTTC.

The chain joins TRBV9 to TRBJ1-6; possible D gene TRBD1, 6 bases. The CDR3 extends over 15 amino acids. Germline CDR1 is SGDLS and CDR2 is YYNGEE. Trimming removed 3 bases at V and 6 bases at J, with 13 bases between. For the CDR3, the DNA is TGTGCCAGCAGCGCCCAGGGAGGGGGTAATTCACCCCTCCACTTT. It encodes CASSAQGGGNSPLHF.

The chain uses TRBV27 and TRBJ2-7; maybe TRBD2 (7 bases). The V and J ends lost 3 bases and 9 bases respectively, with 15 bases between them. Per the germline V gene, CDR1 is MNHEY and CDR2 is SMNVEV (reference sequence). The CDR3 spans 13 residues. Written as DNA, the CDR3 is TGTGCCAGCAGTTTTCGGTGGGGGGGCGGGCAGTACTTC. As protein: CASSFRWGGGQYF.

This clone was counted once. The chain combines TRBV7-7 with TRBJ2-1, with TRBD1 matching 7 bases. Germline values: CDR1 SSHAT, CDR2 FNYEAQ (reference sequence). After removal of 1 base from V and 2 bases from J, the junction contained 5 bases not matched to a gene. This CDR3 has 16 amino acids. The CDR3 DNA sequence: TGTGCCAGCAGCTTAGATACGACAGGGCCCTACAATGAGCAGTTCTTC. This codes for CASSLDTTGPYNEQFF.

This clone was picked up a small number of times. The J gene is TRBJ1-3, the V gene TRBV7-9, with D perhaps TRBD1 (5 bases). V was clipped by 5 bases and J by 4 bases, with 15 bases between them. Germline loops: CDR1 SEHNR, CDR2 FQNEAQ (reference sequence). The CDR3 totals 15 residues. The CDR3 DNA sequence: TGTGCCAGCAGCCCCGGCCGCAGGGCCGGAAACACCATATATTTT. This translates into CASSPGRRAGNTIYF.

This clone was counted a few times. The CDR3: CASSLGTSGGSTDTQYF. The DNA for the CDR3 is TGTGCCAGCAGCTTGGGGACTAGCGGGGGCAGCACAGATACGCAGTATTTT. The V gene is TRBV11-3, the J gene TRBJ2-3, with 14 bases identical to TRBD2. The germline CDR1 and CDR2 sequences are SGHNT and YENEEA. Trimming cost V 3 bases and J 0 bases; bases outside gene matches: 2. The CDR3 runs to 17 residues.

The chain employs TRBV5-8 and TRBJ1-1; D call uncertain. Per germline, CDR1 SGHTS and CDR2 YDEGEE. This CDR3 region has 16 residues. Deletions cut 4 bases from V and 3 bases from J, with 19 bases between. CDR3 residues: CASSPRLSYLDTEAFF. Written as DNA, the CDR3 is TGTGCCAGCAGCCCTAGGTTGAGTTATCTCGACACTGAAGCTTTCTTT.

DNA of the CDR3: TGTGCCACCAGCAGAGATCTAGGCGCGTCTAACTATGGCTACACCTTC. Translating it yields CATSRDLGASNYGYTF. The genes are TRBV15 and TRBJ1-2; unclear D gene. CDR1 is LNHNV and CDR2 is YYDKDF in the germline V gene (reference sequence). This CDR3 is 16 amino acids long. Trimming took off 0 bases at V and 0 bases at J, with 11 bases between the two ends. Based on the CDR3 plus reference TRBV15 and TRBJ1-2, the full variable domain is DAMVIQNPRYQVTQFGKPVTLSCSQTLNHNVMYWYQQKSSQAPKLLFHYYDKDFNNEADTPDNFQSRRPNTSFCFLDIRSPGLGDTAMYLCATSRDLGASNYGYTFGSGTRLTVV.

The chain joins TRBV4-1 to TRBJ2-1; maybe TRBD1 (6 bases). This CDR3 has 16 residues. V lost 4 bases and J 4 bases, leaving 17 bases between the germline ends. The germline gives CDR1 MGHRA, CDR2 YSYEKL. The CDR3 DNA sequence: TGCGCCAGCAGCCCAGAGACAGGTCGCGGTTACAATGAGCAGTTCTTC. It translates to CASSPETGRGYNEQFF.

This rearrangement joins TRBV6-6 to TRBJ1-3; 7 bases match TRBD1. Unmatched junction bases numbered 4, after V lost 5 bases and J lost 0 bases. From germline, CDR1 is MNHNY and CDR2 SVGAGI (reference sequence). This CDR3 is built from 15 residues. Here the CDR3 DNA reads TGTGCCAGCAGTCCAGGGACAGTCTCTGGAAACACCATATATTTT. Translated, it gives CASSPGTVSGNTIYF.

V gene TRBV4-1 combines with J gene TRBJ2-4, with TRBD2 matching over 8 bases. Germline CDR1 MGHRA, CDR2 YSYEKL. Trimming removed 0 bases from V and 0 bases from J; junction bases left unmatched: 4. CDR3 length equals 17 residues. The CDR3 protein is CASSQEPLAGAKNIQYF. Here the CDR3 DNA reads TGCGCCAGCAGCCAAGAGCCTCTAGCGGGAGCCAAAAACATTCAGTACTTC.

The J gene is TRBJ2-7, the V gene TRBV4-1; maybe TRBD2 (5 bases). The CDR3 sequence is 16 residues long. The germline gives CDR1 MGHRA, CDR2 YSYEKL. Between the trimmed V and J ends, which lost 0 bases and 6 bases, there was a span of 18 bases. CDR3 region: CASSQEPTRSPAEQYF. CDR3 bases: TGCGCCAGCAGCCAAGAACCTACTAGATCCCCCGCCGAGCAGTACTTC.

This CDR3 is CASGFSPEAEAFF. CDR3 DNA: TGTGCTAGTGGTTTCTCCCCGGAGGCTGAAGCTTTCTTT. The genes are TRBV12-5 and TRBJ1-1; D uncertain. The CDR3 runs 13 residues. Germline V gene lookup returns CDR1 LGHNT and CDR2 FRNRAP. V shed 3 bases and J shed 6 bases, with 11 bases lying between them.

V and J are TRBV6-1 and TRBJ2-2; weak D call: TRBD2 (5 bases). The V end lost 0 bases, the J end lost 3 bases, and 14 bases lay between the germline ends. There are 17 residues in the CDR3. Per germline, CDR1 MNHNS and CDR2 SASEGT. DNA for the CDR3: TGTGCCAGCAGTGAAGCCCCGGGGAGAGCTCACACCGGGGAGCTGTTTTTT. This translates into CASSEAPGRAHTGELFF.

This chain links TRBV5-4 with TRBJ2-1; 9 bases align to TRBD1. With V trimmed by 3 bases and J by 5 bases, 3 bases remained unmatched. Germline V lookup: CDR1 SGHNT, CDR2 YYREEE (reference sequence). The CDR3 totals 14 residues. In DNA, the CDR3 is TGTGCCAGCAGCTCGGGACAGGGCAACAATGAGCAGTTCTTC. Its protein product is CASSSGQGNNEQFF.

The chain carries TRBV5-4 and TRBJ1-4; D uncertain. The germline V and J ends were trimmed by 2 bases and 11 bases, with 10 bases remaining between them. The CDR3 sequence is 12 residues long. Germline V gene sequence: CDR1 SGHNT, CDR2 YYREEE (reference sequence). The CDR3 region has the DNA TGTGCCAGCAGCTTTAATGGAGAGAAACTGTTTTTT. This gives the protein CASSFNGEKLFF.

The chain uses TRBV7-9 and TRBJ2-2; possible D gene TRBD2, 5 bases. CDR3 length: 16 residues. The ends were cut back, 0 bases at V and 6 bases at J, with 14 bases in the middle. Germline loops: CDR1 SEHNR, CDR2 FQNEAQ (reference sequence). The CDR3 coding sequence is TGTGCCAGCAGCTTAGCGGCAGCCCGGGGTTCCGGGGAGCTGTTTTTT. Residues: CASSLAAARGSGELFF.

The chain joins TRBV19 to TRBJ1-1, with a possible D match to TRBD1 (5 bases). Germline lookup yields CDR1 LNHDA and CDR2 SQIVND (reference sequence). The CDR3 totals 14 residues. Trimming took 3 bases from V and 5 from J, leaving 13 bases between them. The DNA of the CDR3 is TGTGCCAGTAGTATCAGGGAATCTTGGACTGAAGCTTTCTTT. The encoded protein is CASSIRESWTEAFF. Drawing the rest from reference TRBV19 and TRBJ1-1, the complete variable domain is DGGITQSPKYLFRKEGQNVTLSCEQNLNHDAMYWYRQDPGQGLRLIYYSQIVNDFQKGDIAEGYSVSREKKESFPLTVTSAQKNPTAFYLCASSIRESWTEAFFGQGTRLTVV.

The chain recombines TRBV10-3 with TRBJ2-7, with D perhaps matching TRBD1 (6 bases). V was clipped by 3 bases and J by 1 base, with 13 bases between them. The CDR3 is 15 residues long. The V gene's germline CDR1 is ENHRY and CDR2 SYGVKD. Here the CDR3 DNA reads TGTGCCATCAGTGATTGGACAGCAGCATCCTACGAGCAGTACTTC. This translates into CAISDWTAASYEQYF.